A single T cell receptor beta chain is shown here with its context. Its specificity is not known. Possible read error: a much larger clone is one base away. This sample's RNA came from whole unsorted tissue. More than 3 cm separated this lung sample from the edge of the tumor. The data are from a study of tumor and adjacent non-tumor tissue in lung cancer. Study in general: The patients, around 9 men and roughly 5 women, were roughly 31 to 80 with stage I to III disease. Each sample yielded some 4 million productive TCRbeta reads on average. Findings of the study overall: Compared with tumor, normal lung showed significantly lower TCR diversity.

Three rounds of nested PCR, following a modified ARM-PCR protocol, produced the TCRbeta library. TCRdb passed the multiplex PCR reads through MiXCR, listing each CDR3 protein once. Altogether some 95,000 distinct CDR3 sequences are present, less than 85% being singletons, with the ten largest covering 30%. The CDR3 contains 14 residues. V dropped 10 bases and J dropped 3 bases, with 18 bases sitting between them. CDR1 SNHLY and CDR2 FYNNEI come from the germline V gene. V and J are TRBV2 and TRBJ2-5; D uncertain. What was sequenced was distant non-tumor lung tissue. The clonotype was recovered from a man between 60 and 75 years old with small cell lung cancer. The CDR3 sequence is CATVTFEREETQYF. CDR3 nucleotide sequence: TGTGCCACCGTAACTTTTGAACGGGAAGAGACCCAGTACTTC.